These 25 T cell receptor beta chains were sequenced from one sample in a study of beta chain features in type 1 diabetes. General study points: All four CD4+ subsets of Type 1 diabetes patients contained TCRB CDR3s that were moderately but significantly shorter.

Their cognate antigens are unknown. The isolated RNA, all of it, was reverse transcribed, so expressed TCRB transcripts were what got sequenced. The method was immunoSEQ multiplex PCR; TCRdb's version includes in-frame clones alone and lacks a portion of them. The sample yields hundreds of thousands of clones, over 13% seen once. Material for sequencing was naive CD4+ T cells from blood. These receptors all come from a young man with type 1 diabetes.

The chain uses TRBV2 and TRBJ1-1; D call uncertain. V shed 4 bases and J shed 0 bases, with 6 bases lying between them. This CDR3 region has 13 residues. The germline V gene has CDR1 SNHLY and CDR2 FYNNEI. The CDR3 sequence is CASSASLNTEAFF. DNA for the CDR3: TGTGCCAGCAGTGCTTCATTGAACACTGAAGCTTTCTTT.

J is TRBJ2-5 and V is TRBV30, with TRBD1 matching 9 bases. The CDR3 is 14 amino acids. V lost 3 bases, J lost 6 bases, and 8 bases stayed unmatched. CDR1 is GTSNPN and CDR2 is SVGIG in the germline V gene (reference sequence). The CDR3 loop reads CAWRRTGGLKTQYF. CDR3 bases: TGTGCCTGGAGAAGAACAGGGGGCCTAAAGACCCAGTACTTC.

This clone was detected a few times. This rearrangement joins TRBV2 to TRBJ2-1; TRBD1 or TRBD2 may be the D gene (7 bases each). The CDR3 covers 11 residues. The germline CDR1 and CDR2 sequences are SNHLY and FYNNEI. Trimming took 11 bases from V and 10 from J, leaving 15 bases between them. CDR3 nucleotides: TGTGCCTCCCAGGGGGGGTACGAGCAGTTCTTC. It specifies CASQGGYEQFF.

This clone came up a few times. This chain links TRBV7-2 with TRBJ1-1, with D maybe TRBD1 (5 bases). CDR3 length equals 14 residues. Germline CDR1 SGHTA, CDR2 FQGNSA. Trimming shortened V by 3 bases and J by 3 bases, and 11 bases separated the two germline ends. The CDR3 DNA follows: TGTGCCAGCAGCTTTCAGGGAGGGGACACTGAAGCTTTCTTT. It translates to CASSFQGGDTEAFF.

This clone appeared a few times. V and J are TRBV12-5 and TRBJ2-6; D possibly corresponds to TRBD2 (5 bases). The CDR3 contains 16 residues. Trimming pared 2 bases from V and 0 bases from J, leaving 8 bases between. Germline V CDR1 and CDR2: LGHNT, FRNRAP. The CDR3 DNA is TGTGCTAGTGGTTTGAGCGGATCCTCTGGGGCCAACGTCCTGACTTTC. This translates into CASGLSGSSGANVLTF. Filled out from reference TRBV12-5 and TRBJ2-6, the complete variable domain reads DARVTQTPRHKVTEMGQEVTMRCQPILGHNTVFWYRQTMMQGLELLAYFRNRAPLDDSGMPKDRFSAEMPDATLATLKIQPSEPRDSAVYFCASGLSGSSGANVLTFGAGSRLTVL.

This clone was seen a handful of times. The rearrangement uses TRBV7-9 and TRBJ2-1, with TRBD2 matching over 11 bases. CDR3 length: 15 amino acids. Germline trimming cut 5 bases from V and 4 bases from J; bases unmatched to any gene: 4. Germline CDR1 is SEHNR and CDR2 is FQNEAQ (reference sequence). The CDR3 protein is CASSHSGGDYNEQFF. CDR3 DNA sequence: TGTGCCAGCAGCCATAGCGGGGGGGATTACAATGAGCAGTTCTTC.

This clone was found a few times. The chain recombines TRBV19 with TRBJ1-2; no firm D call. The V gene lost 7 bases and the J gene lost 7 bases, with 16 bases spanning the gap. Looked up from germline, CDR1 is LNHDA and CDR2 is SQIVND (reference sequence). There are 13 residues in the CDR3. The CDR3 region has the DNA TGTGCCAGTACCGTCGGACCCAACAGTGGCTACACCTTC. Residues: CASTVGPNSGYTF. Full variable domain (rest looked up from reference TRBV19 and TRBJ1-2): DGGITQSPKYLFRKEGQNVTLSCEQNLNHDAMYWYRQDPGQGLRLIYYSQIVNDFQKGDIAEGYSVSREKKESFPLTVTSAQKNPTAFYLCASTVGPNSGYTFGSGTRLTVV.

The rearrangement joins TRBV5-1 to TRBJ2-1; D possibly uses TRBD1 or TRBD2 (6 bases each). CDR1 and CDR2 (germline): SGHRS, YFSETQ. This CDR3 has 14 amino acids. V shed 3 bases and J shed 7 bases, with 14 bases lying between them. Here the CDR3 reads CASSWGRGVNEQFF. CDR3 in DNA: TGCGCCAGCAGCTGGGGGCGGGGAGTGAATGAGCAGTTCTTC.

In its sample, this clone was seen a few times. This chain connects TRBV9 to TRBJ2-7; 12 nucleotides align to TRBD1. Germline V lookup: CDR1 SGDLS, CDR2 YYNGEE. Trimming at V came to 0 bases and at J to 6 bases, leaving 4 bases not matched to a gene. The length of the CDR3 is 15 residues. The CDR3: CASSVEGTGGAEQYF. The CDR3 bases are TGTGCCAGCAGCGTAGAGGGGACAGGGGGCGCCGAGCAGTACTTC.

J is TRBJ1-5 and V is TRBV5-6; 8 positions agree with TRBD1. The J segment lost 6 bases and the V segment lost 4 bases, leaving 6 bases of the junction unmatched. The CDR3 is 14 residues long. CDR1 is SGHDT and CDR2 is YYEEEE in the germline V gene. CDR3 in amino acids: CASSGRGHGQPQHF. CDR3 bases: TGTGCCAGCAGCGGCAGGGGGCACGGTCAGCCCCAGCATTTT. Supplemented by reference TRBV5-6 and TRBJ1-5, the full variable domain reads DAGVTQSPTHLIKTRGQQVTLRCSPKSGHDTVSWYQQALGQGPQFIFQYYEEEERQRGNFPDRFSGHQFPNYSSELNVNALLLGDSALYLCASSGRGHGQPQHFGDGTRLSIL.

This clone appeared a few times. CDR3 sequence: CASSPVSAKNIQYF. DNA for the CDR3: TGTGCCAGCAGCCCCGTCTCAGCCAAAAACATTCAGTACTTC. The chain uses TRBV5-4 and TRBJ2-4; D ambiguous. This CDR3 is built from 14 residues. V was pared by 4 bases and J by 0 bases, with 8 bases between. Germline-derived CDR1 and CDR2 are SGHNT and YYREEE (reference sequence). Drawing the rest from reference TRBV5-4 and TRBJ2-4, the complete variable domain is ETGVTQSPTHLIKTRGQQVTLRCSSQSGHNTVSWYQQALGQGPQFIFQYYREEENGRGNFPPRFSGLQFPNYSSELNVNALELDDSALYLCASSPVSAKNIQYFGAGTRLSVL.

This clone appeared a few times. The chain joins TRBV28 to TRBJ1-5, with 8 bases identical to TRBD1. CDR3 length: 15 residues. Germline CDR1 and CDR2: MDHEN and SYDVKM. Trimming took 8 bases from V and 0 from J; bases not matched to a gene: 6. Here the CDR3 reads CASDADRGSNQPQHF. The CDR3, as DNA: TGTGCCAGCGACGCTGACAGGGGTAGCAATCAGCCCCAGCATTTT.

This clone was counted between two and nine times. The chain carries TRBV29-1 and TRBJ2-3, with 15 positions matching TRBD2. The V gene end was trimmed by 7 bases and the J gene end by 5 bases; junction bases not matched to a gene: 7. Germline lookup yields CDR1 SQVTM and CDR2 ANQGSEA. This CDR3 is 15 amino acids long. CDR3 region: CSATGLAGGIDTQYF. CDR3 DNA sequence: TGCAGCGCCACGGGACTAGCGGGAGGTATAGATACGCAGTATTTT.

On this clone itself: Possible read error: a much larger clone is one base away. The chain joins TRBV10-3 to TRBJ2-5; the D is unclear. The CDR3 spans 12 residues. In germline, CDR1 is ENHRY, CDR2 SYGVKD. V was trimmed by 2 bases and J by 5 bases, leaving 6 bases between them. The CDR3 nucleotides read TGTGCCATCAGTGAGGCGAGGGAGACCCAGTACTTC. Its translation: CAISEARETQYF.

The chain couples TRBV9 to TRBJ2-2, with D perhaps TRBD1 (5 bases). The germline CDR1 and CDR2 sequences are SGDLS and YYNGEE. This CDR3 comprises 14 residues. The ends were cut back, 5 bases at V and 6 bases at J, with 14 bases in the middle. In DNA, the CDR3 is TGTGCCAGCAGTCCGCAGGGAAGGGCCGGGGAGCTGTTTTTT. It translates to CASSPQGRAGELFF.

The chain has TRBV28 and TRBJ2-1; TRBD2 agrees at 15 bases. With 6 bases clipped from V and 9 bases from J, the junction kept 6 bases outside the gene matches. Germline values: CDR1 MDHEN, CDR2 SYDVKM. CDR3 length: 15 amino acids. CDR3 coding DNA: TGTGCCAGCAGCCCGAGGGGACTAGCGGGGGGTGAGCAGTTCTTC. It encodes CASSPRGLAGGEQFF.

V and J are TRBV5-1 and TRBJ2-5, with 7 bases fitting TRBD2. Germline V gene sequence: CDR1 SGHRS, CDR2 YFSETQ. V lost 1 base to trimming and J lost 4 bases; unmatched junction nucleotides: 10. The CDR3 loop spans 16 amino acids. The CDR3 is CASSLSLAASSETQYF. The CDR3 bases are TGCGCCAGCAGCTTGTCGCTAGCGGCCTCGTCAGAGACCCAGTACTTC.

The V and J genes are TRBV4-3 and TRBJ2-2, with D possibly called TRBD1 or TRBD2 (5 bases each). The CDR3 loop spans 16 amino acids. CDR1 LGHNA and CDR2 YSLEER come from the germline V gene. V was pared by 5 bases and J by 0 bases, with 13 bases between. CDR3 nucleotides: TGCGCCAGCAGCAAAGGGACGGACGCGAACACCGGGGAGCTGTTTTTT. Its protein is CASSKGTDANTGELFF.

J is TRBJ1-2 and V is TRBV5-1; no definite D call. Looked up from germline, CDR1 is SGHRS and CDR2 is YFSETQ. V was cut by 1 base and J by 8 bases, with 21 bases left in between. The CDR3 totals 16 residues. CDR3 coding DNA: TGCGCCAGCAGCTTGAGTCCTGGCGTTCTGCTCAACGGCTACACCTTC. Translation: CASSLSPGVLLNGYTF.

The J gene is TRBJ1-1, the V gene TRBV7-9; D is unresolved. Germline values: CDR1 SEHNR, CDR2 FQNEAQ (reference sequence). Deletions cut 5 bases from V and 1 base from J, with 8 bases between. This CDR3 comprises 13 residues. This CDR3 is CASSGEGNTEAFF. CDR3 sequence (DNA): TGTGCCAGCAGCGGGGAGGGGAACACTGAAGCTTTCTTT.

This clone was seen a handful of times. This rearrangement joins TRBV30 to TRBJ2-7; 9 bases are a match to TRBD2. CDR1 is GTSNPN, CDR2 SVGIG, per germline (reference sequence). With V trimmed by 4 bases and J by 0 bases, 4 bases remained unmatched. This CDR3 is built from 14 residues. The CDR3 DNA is TGTGCCTGGAAGCGGGAGGCTTACTCCTACGAGCAGTACTTC. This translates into CAWKREAYSYEQYF.

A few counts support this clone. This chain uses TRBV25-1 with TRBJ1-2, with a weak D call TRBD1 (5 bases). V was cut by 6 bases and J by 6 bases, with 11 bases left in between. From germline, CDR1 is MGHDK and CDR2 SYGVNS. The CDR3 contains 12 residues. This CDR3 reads CASSPGGDGYTF. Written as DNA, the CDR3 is TGTGCCAGCAGCCCGGGGGGGGATGGCTACACCTTC.

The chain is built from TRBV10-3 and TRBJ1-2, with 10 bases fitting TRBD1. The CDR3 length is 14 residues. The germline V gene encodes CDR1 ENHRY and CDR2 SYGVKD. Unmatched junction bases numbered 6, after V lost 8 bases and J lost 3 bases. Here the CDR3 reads CAIATGQGDYGYTF. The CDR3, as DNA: TGTGCCATCGCCACCGGACAGGGGGACTATGGCTACACCTTC.

The CDR3 sequence: CASSLSGTGNQPQHF. The CDR3 DNA is TGTGCCAGCAGCCTATCCGGGACAGGTAATCAGCCCCAGCATTTT. The J gene is TRBJ1-5, the V gene TRBV7-9; TRBD1 matches 8 bases. Germline trimming cut 5 bases from V and 4 bases from J; bases unmatched to any gene: 7. This CDR3 has 15 residues. In germline, CDR1 is SEHNR, CDR2 FQNEAQ (reference sequence).

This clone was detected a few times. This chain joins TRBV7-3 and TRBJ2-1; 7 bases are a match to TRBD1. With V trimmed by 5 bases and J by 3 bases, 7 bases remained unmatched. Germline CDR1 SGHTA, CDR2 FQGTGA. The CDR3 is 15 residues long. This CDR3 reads CASSPQNRGYNEQFF. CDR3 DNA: TGTGCCAGCAGCCCCCAGAACAGGGGCTACAATGAGCAGTTCTTC.